This T cell receptor (beta chain) is drawn from a study of blood T cell repertoires in COVID-19. The repertoire was sequenced with immunoSEQ multiplex PCR; TCRdb's copy has only in-frame clones and lacks some. This sample has roughly 69,000 clones, with more than 60% found just once. CDR1 MNHEY and CDR2 SVGAGI come from the germline V gene. Unmatched junction bases numbered 5, after V lost 7 bases and J lost 0 bases. The CDR3 runs 15 residues. The rearrangement joins TRBV6-5 to TRBJ2-7; TRBD2 agrees at 11 bases. This clonotype was sampled from a human donor in a cohort sampled during active COVID-19. The sample consisted of peripheral blood. Here the CDR3 reads CASNIAGGISYEQYF. CDR3 DNA: TGTGCCAGCAATATAGCGGGGGGGATCTCCTACGAGCAGTACTTC.